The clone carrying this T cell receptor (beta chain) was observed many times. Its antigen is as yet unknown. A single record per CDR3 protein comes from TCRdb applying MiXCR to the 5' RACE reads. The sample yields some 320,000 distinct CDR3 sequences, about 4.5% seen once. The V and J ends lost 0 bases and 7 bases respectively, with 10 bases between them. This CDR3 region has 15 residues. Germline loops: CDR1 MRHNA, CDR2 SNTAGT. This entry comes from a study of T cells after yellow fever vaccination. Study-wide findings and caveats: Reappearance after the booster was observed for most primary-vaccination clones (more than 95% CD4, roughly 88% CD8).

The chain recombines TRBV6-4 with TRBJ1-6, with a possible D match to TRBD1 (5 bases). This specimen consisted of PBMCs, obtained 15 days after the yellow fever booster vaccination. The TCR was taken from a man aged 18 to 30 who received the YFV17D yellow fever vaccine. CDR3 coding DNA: TGTGCCAGCAGTGACTCGGCAGGGATGAATTCACCCCTCCACTTT. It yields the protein CASSDSAGMNSPLHF.